These 27 T cell receptor beta chains were all obtained from the same sample, sequenced in a study of T cell responses to AZD1222 COVID-19 vaccine. Here immunoSEQ multiplex PCR was the method, and the copy in TCRdb shows in-frame clones only, minus some. The table shows around 270,000 clones, with almost 95% occurring only once. The sequences come from peripheral blood, collected 28 days after the second AZD1222 dose. Receptors originate from an adult who received the AZD1222 COVID-19 vaccine.

Regarding this clone: Other DNA sequences in this sample translate to the same CDR3. The chain uses TRBV3-1 (or the pseudogene TRBV3-2) and TRBJ1-4; D is unclear. CDR1 is LGHDT and CDR2 is YNNKEL in the germline V gene (reference sequence). The CDR3 is made up of 14 amino acids. Deletions cut 0 bases from V and 7 bases from J, with 9 bases between. CDR3 in amino acids: CASSQDPGGEKLFF. In nucleotides, the CDR3 is TGTGCCAGCAGCCAAGATCCAGGTGGTGAAAAACTGTTTTTT.

The gene calls are TRBV6-2 or TRBV6-3 and TRBJ2-5; 12 bases are shared with TRBD1. Germline V lookup: CDR1 MNHEY, CDR2 SVGEGT. This CDR3 comprises 18 residues. Losses at the gene ends were 2 bases for V and 5 bases for J; bases not matched to a gene: 12. The CDR3 here is CASSYGTGTGGKRETQYF. In nucleotides, the CDR3 is TGTGCCAGCAGTTACGGTACCGGGACAGGGGGCAAAAGGGAGACCCAGTACTTC.

The chain recombines TRBV21-1 with TRBJ1-6; the table's D call, TRBD1, has no DNA check behind it. TRBV21-1 represents a pseudogene. The CDR3 is 15 residues long. The DNA of the CDR3 is TGTGCCAGCAGCAAAGCGGTCAGCTATAATTCACCCCTCCACTTT. Protein product: CASSKAVSYNSPLHF.

The CDR3 DNA reads TGTGCCAGCAGCCGGACTAGCGGGGGGGCCGGTGGGAGGGAGTTCTTC. This gives the protein CASSRTSGGAGGREFF. The chain couples TRBV11-3 to TRBJ2-1, with TRBD2 identical over 15 bases. The germline CDR1 and CDR2 sequences are SGHNT and YENEEA. The trim removed 5 bases at V and 14 bases at J, leaving 13 bases unmatched. The CDR3 totals 16 residues. Based on the CDR3 plus reference TRBV11-3 and TRBJ2-1, the full variable domain is EAGVVQSPRYKIIEKKQPVAFWCNPISGHNTLYWYLQNLGQGPELLIRYENEEAVDDSQLPKDRFSAERLKGVDSTLKIQPAELGDSAVYLCASSRTSGGAGGREFFGPGTRLTVL.

This sequence joins TRBV5-6 and TRBJ2-1; D is uncertain. Germline CDR1 is SGHDT and CDR2 is YYEEEE. CDR3 length: 13 amino acids. V lost 0 bases and J 8 bases, leaving 9 bases between the germline ends. The CDR3 is CASSLGARHEQFF. In DNA, the CDR3 is TGTGCCAGCAGCTTGGGAGCAAGGCATGAGCAGTTCTTC.

This sequence joins TRBV28 and TRBJ1-4; tentative D call: TRBD1 (5 bases). Trimming cost V 6 bases and J 5 bases, with 13 bases left between them. In germline, CDR1 is MDHEN, CDR2 SYDVKM. The length of the CDR3 is 14 residues. CDR3 amino acids: CASSPPGVNEKLFF. CDR3 nucleotide sequence: TGTGCCAGCAGCCCTCCGGGGGTGAATGAAAAACTGTTTTTT. Using reference TRBV28 and TRBJ1-4 for the parts outside the CDR3, the full variable domain is DVKVTQSSRYLVKRTGEKVFLECVQDMDHENMFWYRQDPGLGLRLIYFSYDVKMKEKGDIPEGYSVSREKKERFSLILESASTNQTSMYLCASSPPGVNEKLFFGSGTQLSVL.

The rearrangement joins TRBV20-1 to TRBJ1-2; no definite D call. Germline CDR1 DFQATT, CDR2 SNEGSKA (reference sequence). V lost 8 bases and J lost 1, with 8 bases in between. The CDR3 totals 11 residues. CDR3: CSPSVNYGYTF. As DNA, the CDR3 is TGCAGTCCGTCTGTTAACTATGGCTACACCTTC.

This chain uses TRBV3-1 (or the pseudogene TRBV3-2) with TRBJ1-6; TRBD1 matches 8 bases. There are 15 residues in the CDR3. The V gene end was trimmed by 1 base and the J gene end by 10 bases; junction bases not matched to a gene: 6. Germline values: CDR1 LGHDT, CDR2 YNNKEL (reference sequence). For the CDR3, the DNA is TGTGCCAGCAGCCAAGGGACAGGGTTAAGGTCACCCCTCCACTTT. Its protein is CASSQGTGLRSPLHF.

The chain's CDR3 is CAWSVTRGNQPQHF. Here the CDR3 DNA reads TGTGCCTGGAGTGTAACCAGGGGCAATCAGCCCCAGCATTTT. The genes are TRBV30 and TRBJ1-5; D may be TRBD1 (5 bases). Germline V CDR1 and CDR2: GTSNPN, SVGIG (reference sequence). Deletions cut 0 bases from V and 2 bases from J, with 8 bases between. This CDR3 region has 14 residues.

This clone showed up just once. V is TRBV6-5 and J is TRBJ2-3; no clear D gene. This CDR3 has 14 amino acids. Trimming removed 6 bases from V and 2 bases from J, with 12 bases in between. Looked up from germline, CDR1 is MNHEY and CDR2 is SVGAGI. The DNA for the CDR3 is TGTGCCAGCAGGACGACGAGGTCCACAGATACGCAGTATTTT. Protein product: CASRTTRSTDTQYF.

The chain uses TRBV5-6 and TRBJ2-3, with TRBD1 matching 8 bases. The CDR3 covers 18 residues. Losses at the gene ends were 3 bases for V and 2 bases for J; bases not matched to a gene: 14. Germline V lookup: CDR1 SGHDT, CDR2 YYEEEE. The CDR3 is CASSWTIDRGSFTDTQYF. For the CDR3, the DNA is TGTGCCAGCAGCTGGACCATAGACAGGGGCTCGTTCACAGATACGCAGTATTTT.

This chain links TRBV19 with TRBJ1-2; TRBD1 might be the D (5 bases). Germline V gene sequence: CDR1 LNHDA, CDR2 SQIVND (reference sequence). The CDR3 sequence is 13 residues long. V was shortened by 7 bases and J by 4 bases, with 13 bases between the two germline ends. This CDR3 is CASIPRGTYGYTF. The DNA of the CDR3 is TGTGCCAGTATACCGCGGGGGACCTATGGCTACACCTTC.

The chain employs TRBV19 and TRBJ1-6, with 11 bases fitting TRBD1. CDR1 LNHDA and CDR2 SQIVND come from the germline V gene (reference sequence). The length of the CDR3 is 16 residues. J lost 3 bases, V lost 10 bases, and 8 bases had no gene match. This CDR3 is CATRTGGLFYNSPLHF. CDR3 bases: TGTGCCACCCGGACAGGGGGCCTATTCTATAATTCACCCCTCCACTTT.

This rearrangement joins TRBV18 to TRBJ2-5, with TRBD1 as a possible D gene (6 bases). The germline V gene encodes CDR1 KGHSH and CDR2 LQKENI. The CDR3 totals 13 residues. Trimming stripped 6 bases from V and 0 bases from J, with 8 bases between. The CDR3 loop is CASSGTYQETQYF. The CDR3 DNA follows: TGTGCCAGCTCCGGGACATACCAAGAGACCCAGTACTTC. The whole variable domain, remainder taken from reference TRBV18 and TRBJ2-5, is NAGVMQNPRHLVRRRGQEARLRCSPMKGHSHVYWYRQLPEEGLKFMVYLQKENIIDESGMPKERFSAEFPKEGPSILRIQQVVRGDSAAYFCASSGTYQETQYFGPGTRLLVL.

This chain joins TRBV9 and TRBJ1-2, with 8 bases that match TRBD1. Unmatched junction bases numbered 5, after V lost 3 bases and J lost 4 bases. Germline CDR1 is SGDLS and CDR2 is YYNGEE. CDR3 length: 14 residues. The CDR3 sequence is CASSERTGFYGYTF. Written as DNA, the CDR3 is TGTGCCAGCAGCGAAAGGACAGGGTTCTATGGCTACACCTTC.

The chain couples TRBV2 to TRBJ1-5, with a possible D match to TRBD1 (5 bases). Trimming took 3 bases from V and 7 from J, leaving 13 bases between them. The V gene's germline CDR1 is SNHLY and CDR2 FYNNEI. CDR3 length equals 14 residues. The CDR3 sequence is CASSEEGRGQPQHF. CDR3 nucleotides: TGTGCCAGCAGTGAGGAGGGGCGCGGGCAGCCCCAGCATTTT.

The sample holds one count of this clone. The chain uses TRBV6-6 and TRBJ2-5, with TRBD1 matching 8 bases. The junction had 4 bases not matched to a gene; V was cut back by 7 bases and J by 3 bases. The CDR3 has 13 residues. Germline CDR1 MNHNY, CDR2 SVGAGI (reference sequence). Here the CDR3 DNA reads TGTGCCAGCACCCCACAGGGGGAAGAGACCCAGTACTTC. It codes for CASTPQGEETQYF.

The chain combines TRBV9 with TRBJ2-3; D may be TRBD1 (5 bases). Germline CDR1 is SGDLS and CDR2 is YYNGEE. The CDR3 loop spans 15 amino acids. Trimming removed 5 bases at V and 0 bases at J, with 13 bases between. The CDR3 region is CASSQGVSSTDTQYF. In DNA, the CDR3 is TGTGCCAGCAGTCAAGGGGTCTCTAGCACAGATACGCAGTATTTT.

V is TRBV4-1 and J is TRBJ1-5; 7 nucleotides align to TRBD1. J lost 9 bases, V lost 0 bases, and 11 bases had no gene match. The CDR3 is 16 amino acids. Germline-derived CDR1 and CDR2 are MGHRA and YSYEKL. The CDR3 nucleotides read TGCGCCAGCAGCCAAGAATGGAGGGGGCTGTCGGGGCCCCAGCATTTT. This sequence encodes CASSQEWRGLSGPQHF.

This chain uses TRBV21-1 with TRBJ1-5; no DNA check was done on the table's D call, TRBD1. TRBV21-1 is a recognized pseudogene. This CDR3 is built from 18 residues. The DNA of the CDR3 is TGTGCCAGCAGCATCAAAAGGTTGGACAGGGGTCGCAATCAGCCCCAGCATTTT. Translation: CASSIKRLDRGRNQPQHF.

The chain couples TRBV4-2 to TRBJ2-3; D is possibly TRBD1 (6 bases). Trimming removed 3 bases at V and 4 bases at J, with 17 bases between. The CDR3 is 16 residues long. Germline CDR1 and CDR2: LGHNA and YNFKEQ. The CDR3 region has the DNA TGTGCCAGCAGCCATCACGGACAGACTCGGTCAGATACGCAGTATTTT. Residues: CASSHHGQTRSDTQYF.

As to this clone: Other DNA sequences of this sample code for an identical CDR3. This sequence joins TRBV2 and TRBJ1-5; TRBD1 is a possible D gene (5 bases). Trimming cost V 6 bases and J 0 bases, with 6 bases left between them. Germline V gene lookup returns CDR1 SNHLY and CDR2 FYNNEI. This CDR3 has 13 amino acids. CDR3 sequence: CASRGDSNQPQHF. The CDR3 DNA sequence: TGTGCCAGCAGAGGGGATAGCAATCAGCCCCAGCATTTT.

In DNA form, the CDR3 reads TGTGCCAGCAGTGAACGGGTCTACAGGGTAACCACTGAAGCTTTCTTT. As protein: CASSERVYRVTTEAFF. The chain uses TRBV6-1 and TRBJ1-1; the D gene is possibly TRBD1 (6 bases). This CDR3 has 16 amino acids. The germline V gene encodes CDR1 MNHNS and CDR2 SASEGT. V lost 2 bases, J lost 4 bases, and 17 bases lay in between.

The chain couples TRBV24-1 to TRBJ1-4; 8 bases are a match to TRBD1. Looked up from germline, CDR1 is KGHDR and CDR2 is SFDVKD. Losses at the gene ends were 6 bases for V and 8 bases for J; bases not matched to a gene: 7. There are 14 residues in the CDR3. CDR3 protein: CATSPTGAGEKLFF. Written as DNA, the CDR3 is TGTGCCACCAGTCCGACAGGGGCAGGAGAAAAACTGTTTTTT.

CDR3 loop: CASSLEASSDTQYF. CDR3 sequence (DNA): TGTGCCAGCAGCTTAGAAGCTAGCTCAGATACGCAGTATTTT. The chain links TRBV11-2 to TRBJ2-3, with D possibly matching TRBD2 (5 bases). The V gene lost 0 bases and the J gene lost 4 bases, with 8 bases spanning the gap. Germline CDR1 is SGHAT and CDR2 is FQNNGV. The CDR3 spans 14 residues.

The CDR3 spells CASRRQGGNYGYTF. The CDR3 DNA reads TGTGCCAGTAGGAGACAGGGGGGTAACTATGGCTACACCTTC. This sequence joins TRBV19 and TRBJ1-2; 9 positions agree with TRBD1. Germline V gene sequence: CDR1 LNHDA, CDR2 SQIVND (reference sequence). V was clipped by 6 bases and J by 1 base; unmatched bases: 3. CDR3 size: 14 residues.

The chain combines TRBV2 with TRBJ1-4; D gene ambiguous. The CDR3 sequence is 13 residues long. CDR1 and CDR2 (germline): SNHLY, FYNNEI. Deletions cut 2 bases from V and 8 bases from J, with 9 bases between. CDR3 region: CASSERRQEKLFF. In DNA, the CDR3 is TGTGCCAGCAGTGAACGCCGACAAGAAAAACTGTTTTTT.